Shown below are 16 T cell receptor beta chains from a single sample sequenced in a study of T cell repertoires in cytomegalovirus infection. TCRdb recomputed calls from the reads with MiXCR, one row per CDR3 protein. Here the sample spans over 250,000 distinct CDR3 sequences, roughly 24% being singletons. Sequencing was done on a sample of PBMCs. The source is a human donor in good health (CMV status not recorded). Some clones in this sample may be carry-over from other donors' samples.

V and J are TRBV28 and TRBJ2-7, with TRBD2 matching 9 bases. Germline CDR1 reads MDHEN; CDR2 reads SYDVKM. The CDR3 has 14 amino acids. V gave up 7 bases and J gave up 6 bases; unmatched junction bases: 10. CDR3 nucleotides: TGTGCCAGCACCCTTAGCGGGAGCCGAGGCGAGCAGTACTTC. Translating it yields CASTLSGSRGEQYF. Looking up the rest from reference TRBV28 and TRBJ2-7 gives the full variable domain: DVKVTQSSRYLVKRTGEKVFLECVQDMDHENMFWYRQDPGLGLRLIYFSYDVKMKEKGDIPEGYSVSREKKERFSLILESASTNQTSMYLCASTLSGSRGEQYFGPGTRLTVT.

The chain carries TRBV6-2 or TRBV6-3 and TRBJ2-1, with 9 bases lining up with TRBD2. V shed 4 bases, J shed 2 bases, and the junction held 9 bases outside the gene matches. The CDR3 runs 17 residues. Per germline, CDR1 MNHEY and CDR2 SVGEGT. CDR3: CASSSSYPSGAYNEQFF. Written as DNA, the CDR3 is TGTGCCAGCAGTTCCTCCTACCCTAGCGGGGCCTACAATGAGCAGTTCTTC.

The rearrangement uses TRBV19 and TRBJ2-1; the D gene is possibly TRBD1 (6 bases). Trimming pared 7 bases from V and 4 bases from J, leaving 14 bases between. CDR1 LNHDA and CDR2 SQIVND come from the germline V gene (reference sequence). CDR3 length equals 14 residues. CDR3 nucleotides: TGTGCCAGTACTGTGACAGGAAAATACAATGAGCAGTTCTTC. This sequence encodes CASTVTGKYNEQFF.

This rearrangement joins TRBV27 to TRBJ2-7, with 7 bases fitting TRBD1. The V gene's germline CDR1 is MNHEY and CDR2 SMNVEV (reference sequence). The CDR3 has 14 residues. V shed 2 bases and J 6 bases; nucleotides not matched to a gene: 7. The CDR3 sequence is CASSLKGAGSEQYF. CDR3 in DNA: TGTGCCAGCAGTTTAAAGGGGGCAGGCTCCGAGCAGTACTTC.

This rearrangement joins TRBV15 to TRBJ2-1, with D unresolved. This CDR3 is 12 amino acids long. Germline values: CDR1 LNHNV, CDR2 YYDKDF (reference sequence). V dropped 0 bases and J dropped 10 bases, with 7 bases sitting between them. Here the CDR3 DNA reads TGTGCCACCAGCAGAGATTCCGGGGAGCAGTTCTTC. It yields the protein CATSRDSGEQFF.

The chain carries TRBV2 and TRBJ2-3, with D possibly being TRBD1 (7 bases). From germline, CDR1 is SNHLY and CDR2 FYNNEI. V lost 5 bases and J 0 bases, leaving 12 bases between the germline ends. This CDR3 contains 15 residues. In DNA, the CDR3 is TGTGCCAGCAGTCAGGGGGGCTTCAGCACAGATACGCAGTATTTT. Protein product: CASSQGGFSTDTQYF.

In the case of this clonotype: A much bigger clone sits one base away, suggesting this may be a read error. V and J are TRBV12-3 or TRBV12-4 and TRBJ2-5; D may be TRBD1 or TRBD2 (5 bases each). This CDR3 contains 15 residues. CDR3 sequence (DNA): TGTGCCAGCACCGCGACGGGGCGCCGACAAGAGTCCCAGTACTTC. As protein: CASTATGRRQESQYF.

This clonotype was recorded many times. The chain couples TRBV7-2 to TRBJ1-1, with 7 bases identical to TRBD1. Trimming removed 6 bases from V and 5 bases from J; junction bases left unmatched: 12. Germline assignment: CDR1 SGHTA and CDR2 FQGNSA. The CDR3 contains 15 residues. As DNA, the CDR3 is TGTGCCAGCAGTGCTCAGACAGGGTGGTTGACTGAAGCTTTCTTT. As protein: CASSAQTGWLTEAFF.

J is TRBJ1-1 and V is TRBV7-9, with a tentative D call TRBD1 (6 bases). In germline, CDR1 is SEHNR, CDR2 FQNEAQ (reference sequence). The V and J ends lost 5 bases and 6 bases respectively, with 16 bases between them. This CDR3 comprises 14 residues. The CDR3 region is CASSPEGVGAEAFF. The CDR3 bases are TGTGCCAGCAGCCCAGAGGGGGTGGGGGCTGAAGCTTTCTTT.

This clonotype was counted only a few times. CDR3 bases: TGTGCCAGCAGCTCCCCGGACGGGAAAAACATTCAGTACTTC. Its translation: CASSSPDGKNIQYF. The chain joins TRBV5-6 to TRBJ2-4; the D is unclear. The CDR3 totals 14 residues. CDR1 and CDR2 (germline): SGHDT, YYEEEE. V lost 3 bases and J lost 4, with 11 bases in between.

The chain recombines TRBV28 with TRBJ1-5; D not certain. Germline-derived CDR1 and CDR2 are MDHEN and SYDVKM. This CDR3 region has 10 residues. Trimming removed 8 bases from V and 6 bases from J, with 5 bases in between. This CDR3 reads CASGSQPQHF. As DNA, the CDR3 is TGTGCCAGCGGAAGTCAGCCCCAGCATTTT.

The CDR3 is CASSLKVTETQYF. DNA for the CDR3: TGTGCCAGCAGTTTGAAGGTCACGGAGACCCAGTACTTC. The chain links TRBV12-3 or TRBV12-4 to TRBJ2-5; unclear D gene. This CDR3 has 13 amino acids. Trimming shortened V by 3 bases and J by 5 bases, and 10 bases separated the two germline ends.

The chain combines TRBV6-2 or TRBV6-3 with TRBJ2-5; no clear D. This CDR3 has 14 amino acids. The V gene lost 6 bases and the J gene lost 1 base, with 12 bases spanning the gap. Germline CDR1 is MNHEY and CDR2 is SVGEGT. As DNA, the CDR3 is TGTGCCAGCAGCTTAACGGGTATCCAAGAGACCCAGTACTTC. Translation gives CASSLTGIQETQYF.

A few counts support this clonotype. The chain's CDR3 is CASSLEGENIQYF. In DNA, the CDR3 is TGTGCCAGCAGCTTAGAGGGGGAAAACATTCAGTACTTC. The chain links TRBV7-2 to TRBJ2-4, with D possibly TRBD1 on 6 matching bases. This CDR3 spans 13 amino acids. The germline V and J ends were trimmed by 1 base and 5 bases, with 6 bases remaining between them. Germline CDR1 SGHTA, CDR2 FQGNSA.

This clonotype was counted at least ten times. The chain links TRBV7-2 to TRBJ1-5, with D maybe TRBD1 (6 bases). Germline assignment: CDR1 SGHTA and CDR2 FQGNSA. V lost 5 bases and J 2 bases, leaving 13 bases between the germline ends. The CDR3 has 15 amino acids. The CDR3 reads CASSRTGSGNQPQHF. The CDR3 DNA reads TGTGCCAGCAGCCGCACAGGGTCGGGCAATCAGCCCCAGCATTTT.

J is TRBJ1-5 and V is TRBV5-1; tentative D call: TRBD1 (5 bases). The V gene lost 0 bases and the J gene lost 6 bases, with 10 bases spanning the gap. CDR1 is SGHRS and CDR2 is YFSETQ in the germline V gene. This CDR3 is built from 14 residues. The CDR3, as DNA: TGCGCCAGCAGCTTGGGTACAGGAACTCAGCCCCAGCATTTT. Its protein product is CASSLGTGTQPQHF. The full variable domain, rest sourced from reference TRBV5-1 and TRBJ1-5, is KAGVTQTPRYLIKTRGQQVTLSCSPISGHRSVSWYQQTPGQGLQFLFEYFSETQRNKGNFPGRFSGRQFSNSRSEMNVSTLELGDSALYLCASSLGTGTQPQHFGDGTRLSIL.